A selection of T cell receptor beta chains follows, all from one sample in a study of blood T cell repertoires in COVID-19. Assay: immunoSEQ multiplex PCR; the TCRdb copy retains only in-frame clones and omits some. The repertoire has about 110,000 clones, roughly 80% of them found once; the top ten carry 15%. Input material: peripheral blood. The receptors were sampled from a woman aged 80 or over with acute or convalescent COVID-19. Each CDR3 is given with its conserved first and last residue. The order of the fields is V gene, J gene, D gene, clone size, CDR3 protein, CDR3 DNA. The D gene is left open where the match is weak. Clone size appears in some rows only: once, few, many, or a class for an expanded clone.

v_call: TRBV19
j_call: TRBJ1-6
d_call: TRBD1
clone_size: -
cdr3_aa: CASSADRSSYNSPLHF
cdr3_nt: TGTGCCAGTAGTGCGGACAGGAGCTCCTATAATTCACCCCTCCACTTT

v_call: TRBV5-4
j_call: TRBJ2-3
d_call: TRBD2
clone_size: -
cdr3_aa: CASSLAASTDTQYF
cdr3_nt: TGTGCCAGCAGTCTAGCGGCCAGCACAGATACGCAGTATTTT

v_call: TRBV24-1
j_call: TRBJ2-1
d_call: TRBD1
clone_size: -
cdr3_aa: CATSWTGWNEQFF
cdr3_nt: TGTGCCACCAGCTGGACAGGGTGGAATGAGCAGTTCTTC

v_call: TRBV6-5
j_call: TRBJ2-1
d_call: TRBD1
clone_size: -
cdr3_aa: CASSSEGGWNNEQFF
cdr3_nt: TGTGCCAGCAGTTCTGAAGGGGGCTGGAACAATGAGCAGTTCTTC

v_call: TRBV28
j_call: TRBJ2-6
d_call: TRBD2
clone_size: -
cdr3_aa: CASSPQRGLSGANVLTF
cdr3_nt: TGTGCCAGCAGTCCCCAGCGGGGGCTCTCTGGGGCCAACGTCCTGACTTTC

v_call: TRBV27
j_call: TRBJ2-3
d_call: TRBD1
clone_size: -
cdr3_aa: CASSPSGTVSTDTQYF
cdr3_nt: TGTGCCAGCAGTCCCTCCGGGACAGTTAGCACAGATACGCAGTATTTT

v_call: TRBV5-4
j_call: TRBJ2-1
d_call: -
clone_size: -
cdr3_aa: CASSLGPGELPYNEQFF
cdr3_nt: TGTGCCAGCAGCTTGGGGCCGGGGGAACTCCCTTACAATGAGCAGTTCTTC

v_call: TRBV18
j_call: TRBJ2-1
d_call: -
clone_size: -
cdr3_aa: CASSSGGVNEQFF
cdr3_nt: TGTGCCAGCTCCTCAGGAGGGGTCAATGAGCAGTTCTTC

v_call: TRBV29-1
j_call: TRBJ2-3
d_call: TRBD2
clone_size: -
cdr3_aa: CSGEGLAGRTDTQYF
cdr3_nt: TGCAGCGGGGAGGGGCTAGCGGGAAGAACAGATACGCAGTATTTT

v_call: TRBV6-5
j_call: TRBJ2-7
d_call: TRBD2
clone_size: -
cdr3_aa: CASTGTTSYEQYF
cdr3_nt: TGTGCCAGCACCGGGACTACTTCCTACGAGCAGTACTTC

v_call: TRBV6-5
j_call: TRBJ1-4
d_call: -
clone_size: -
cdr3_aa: CASSYSRGEKLFF
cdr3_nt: TGTGCCAGCAGTTACTCCCGGGGTGAAAAACTGTTTTTT

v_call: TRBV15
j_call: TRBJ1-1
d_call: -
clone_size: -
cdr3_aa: CATSTPSGANTEAFF
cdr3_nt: TGTGCCACCAGCACCCCCTCAGGGGCGAACACTGAAGCTTTCTTT

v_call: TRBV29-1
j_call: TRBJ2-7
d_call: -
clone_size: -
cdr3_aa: CSASSVQGRRAYEQYF
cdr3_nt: TGCAGCGCATCAAGCGTACAGGGGAGGCGGGCCTACGAGCAGTACTTC

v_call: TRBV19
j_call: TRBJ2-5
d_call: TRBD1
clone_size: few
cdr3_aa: CASTPYQGAARETQYF
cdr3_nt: TGTGCCAGTACCCCATATCAGGGGGCAGCCCGAGAGACCCAGTACTTC

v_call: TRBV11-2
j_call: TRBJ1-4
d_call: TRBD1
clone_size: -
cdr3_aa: CASSLTGGGEKLFF
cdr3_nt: TGTGCCAGCAGCTTAACAGGGGGTGGTGAAAAACTGTTTTTT

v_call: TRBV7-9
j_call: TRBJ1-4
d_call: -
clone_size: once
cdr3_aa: CASSPGHGEKLFF
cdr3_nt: TGTGCCAGCAGCCCCGGACACGGGGAAAAACTGTTTTTT

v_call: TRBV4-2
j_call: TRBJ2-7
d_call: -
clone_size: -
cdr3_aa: CASSQLAESSYEQYF
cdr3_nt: TGTGCCAGCAGCCAACTCGCGGAGAGCTCCTACGAGCAGTACTTC

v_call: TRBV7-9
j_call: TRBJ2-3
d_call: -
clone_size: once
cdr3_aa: CASSRGGTDAGGTQYF
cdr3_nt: TGTGCCAGCAGCCGAGGAGGGACAGACGCTGGGGGTACGCAGTATTTT

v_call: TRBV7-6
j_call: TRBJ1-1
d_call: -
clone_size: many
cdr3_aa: CASSLSGNTEAFF
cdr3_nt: TGTGCCAGCAGCCTTTCCGGGAACACTGAAGCTTTCTTT

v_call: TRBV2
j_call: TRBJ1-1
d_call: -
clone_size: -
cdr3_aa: CASSVQGVGSEAFF
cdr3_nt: TGTGCCAGCAGTGTACAGGGTGTAGGGTCTGAAGCTTTCTTT

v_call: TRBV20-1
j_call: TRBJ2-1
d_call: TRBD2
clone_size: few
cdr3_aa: CSALLSGRWFF
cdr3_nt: TGCAGTGCTCTCCTTAGCGGGAGGTGGTTCTTC

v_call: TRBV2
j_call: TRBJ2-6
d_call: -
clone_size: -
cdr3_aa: CASSIVAGANVLTF
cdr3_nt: TGTGCCAGCAGTATAGTAGCTGGGGCCAACGTCCTGACTTTC

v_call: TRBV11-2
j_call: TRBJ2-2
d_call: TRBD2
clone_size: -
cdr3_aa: CASSFPGLATNTGELFF
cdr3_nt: TGTGCCAGCAGCTTCCCGGGACTAGCGACGAACACCGGGGAGCTGTTTTTT

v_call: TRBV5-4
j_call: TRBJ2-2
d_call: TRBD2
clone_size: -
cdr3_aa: CASSSGLAGDTGELFF
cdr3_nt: TGTGCCAGCAGCTCGGGACTAGCGGGAGACACCGGGGAGCTGTTTTTT

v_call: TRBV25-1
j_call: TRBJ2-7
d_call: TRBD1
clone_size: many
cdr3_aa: CASRGTGAPYEQYF
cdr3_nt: TGTGCCAGCCGCGGGACAGGGGCTCCCTACGAGCAGTACTTC

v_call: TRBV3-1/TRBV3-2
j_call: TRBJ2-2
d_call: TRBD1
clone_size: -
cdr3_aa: CASSRPDRDTGELFF
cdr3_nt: TGTGCCAGCAGCCGCCCGGACAGGGACACCGGGGAGCTGTTTTTT

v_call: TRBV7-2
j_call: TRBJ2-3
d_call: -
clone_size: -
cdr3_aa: CASSLFSSNADTQYF
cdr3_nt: TGTGCCAGCAGCTTATTTTCCAGTAATGCAGATACGCAGTATTTT

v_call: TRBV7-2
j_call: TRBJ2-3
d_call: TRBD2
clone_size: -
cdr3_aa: CASSLASGLAIDTQYF
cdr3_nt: TGTGCCAGCAGCTTAGCCTCGGGACTAGCGATAGATACGCAGTATTTT

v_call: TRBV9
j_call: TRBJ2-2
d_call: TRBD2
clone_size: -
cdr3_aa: CASTQREAPNTGELFF
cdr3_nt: TGTGCCAGCACGCAGCGGGAGGCACCGAACACCGGGGAGCTGTTTTTT

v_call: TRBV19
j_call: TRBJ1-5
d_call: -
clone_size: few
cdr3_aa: CASRGGTNQPQHF
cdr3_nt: TGTGCCAGTAGGGGGGGGACCAATCAGCCCCAGCATTTT

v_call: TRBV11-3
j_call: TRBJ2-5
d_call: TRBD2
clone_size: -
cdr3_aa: CASSEAGDETQYF
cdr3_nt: TGTGCCAGCAGCGAGGCGGGAGATGAGACCCAGTACTTC

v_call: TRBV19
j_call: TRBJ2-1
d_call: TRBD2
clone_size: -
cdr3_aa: CASRPLAGGYNEQFF
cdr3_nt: TGTGCCAGTAGACCTTTAGCGGGAGGCTACAATGAGCAGTTCTTC

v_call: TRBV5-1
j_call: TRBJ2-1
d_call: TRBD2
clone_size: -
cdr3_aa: CASSLAARGAGGYNEQFF
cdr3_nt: TGCGCCAGCAGCTTGGCCGCCAGGGGAGCGGGAGGCTACAATGAGCAGTTCTTC

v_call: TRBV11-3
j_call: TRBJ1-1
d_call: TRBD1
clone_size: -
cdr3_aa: CASSPRDRGEAEAFF
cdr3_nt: TGTGCCAGCAGCCCTCGGGACAGGGGAGAGGCTGAAGCTTTCTTT

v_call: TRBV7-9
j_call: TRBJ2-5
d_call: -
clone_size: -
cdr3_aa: CASTPSVDQETQYF
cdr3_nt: TGTGCCAGCACCCCAAGCGTAGATCAAGAGACCCAGTACTTC

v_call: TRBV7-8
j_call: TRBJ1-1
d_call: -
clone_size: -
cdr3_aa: CASSLLGGWEAFF
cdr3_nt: TGTGCCAGCAGCTTACTCGGGGGATGGGAAGCTTTCTTT

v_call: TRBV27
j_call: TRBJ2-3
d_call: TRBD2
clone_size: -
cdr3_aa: CASSLRLAGDTQYF
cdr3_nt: TGTGCCAGCAGTTTACGGCTAGCGGGAGATACGCAGTATTTT

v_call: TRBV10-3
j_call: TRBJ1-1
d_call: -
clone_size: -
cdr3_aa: CAISDYGSAEAFF
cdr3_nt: TGTGCCATCAGTGACTACGGGAGCGCTGAAGCTTTCTTT

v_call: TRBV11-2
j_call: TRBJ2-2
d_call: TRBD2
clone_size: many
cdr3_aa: CASSRTSGSQNTGELFF
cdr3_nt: TGTGCCAGCAGCCGGACTAGCGGGAGCCAGAACACCGGGGAGCTGTTTTTT

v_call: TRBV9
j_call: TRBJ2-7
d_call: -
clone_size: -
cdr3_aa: CASSVVPVPTYEQYF
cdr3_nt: TGTGCCAGCAGCGTAGTCCCGGTCCCCACCTACGAGCAGTACTTC

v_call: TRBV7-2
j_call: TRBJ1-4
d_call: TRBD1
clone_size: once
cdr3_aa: CASSSGRQGSNEKLFF
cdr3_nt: TGTGCCAGCAGCTCCGGCAGACAGGGGTCTAATGAAAAACTGTTTTTT

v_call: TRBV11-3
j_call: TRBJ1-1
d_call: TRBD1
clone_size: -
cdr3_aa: CASSAGTGKGPNTEAFF
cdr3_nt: TGTGCCAGCAGCGCCGGGACAGGGAAGGGCCCCAACACTGAAGCTTTCTTT

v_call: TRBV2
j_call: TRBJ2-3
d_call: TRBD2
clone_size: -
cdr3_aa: CASSDEAGGTDTQYF
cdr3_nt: TGTGCCAGCAGTGATGAAGCGGGAGGCACAGATACGCAGTATTTT

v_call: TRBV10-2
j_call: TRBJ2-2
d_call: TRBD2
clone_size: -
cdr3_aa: CASKGGGNTGELFF
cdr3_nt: TGCGCCAGCAAAGGCGGGGGGAACACCGGGGAGCTGTTTTTT

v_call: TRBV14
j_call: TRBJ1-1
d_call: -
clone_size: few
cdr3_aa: CASSQIMNTEAFF
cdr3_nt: TGTGCCAGCAGCCAAATCATGAACACTGAAGCTTTCTTT

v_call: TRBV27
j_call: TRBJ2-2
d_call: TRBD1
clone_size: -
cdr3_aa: CASGTGTGGHRELFF
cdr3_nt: TGTGCCAGCGGAACAGGGACAGGGGGCCATCGGGAGCTGTTTTTT

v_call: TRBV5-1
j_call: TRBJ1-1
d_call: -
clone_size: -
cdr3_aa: CASSLERVGNTEAFF
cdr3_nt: TGCGCCAGCAGCTTGGAACGGGTAGGGAACACTGAAGCTTTCTTT

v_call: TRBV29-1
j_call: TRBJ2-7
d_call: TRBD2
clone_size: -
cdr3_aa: CSVISSGSSYEQYF
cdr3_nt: TGCAGCGTTATATCTAGCGGGAGCTCCTACGAGCAGTACTTC

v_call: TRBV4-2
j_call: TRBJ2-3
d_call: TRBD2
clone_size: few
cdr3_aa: CASSPSGAQGHTQYF
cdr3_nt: TGTGCCAGCAGCCCTAGCGGGGCTCAAGGACATACGCAGTATTTT

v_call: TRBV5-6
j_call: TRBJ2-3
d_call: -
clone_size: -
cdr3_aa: CASSLWLGAPSTDTQYF
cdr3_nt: TGTGCCAGCAGCTTGTGGTTGGGGGCCCCTAGCACAGATACGCAGTATTTT

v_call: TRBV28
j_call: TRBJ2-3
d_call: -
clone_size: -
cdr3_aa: CASSLVALSTDTQYF
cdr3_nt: TGTGCCAGCAGTTTGGTAGCTCTTAGCACAGATACGCAGTATTTT